This T cell receptor (beta chain) was sequenced during a study of blood T cell repertoires in COVID-19. Across the study: Collection of acute and convalescent COVID-19 samples took place in the United States, Italy and Spain.

V lost 10 bases to trimming and J lost 4 bases; unmatched junction nucleotides: 4. There are 12 residues in the CDR3. The germline V gene has CDR1 KGHDR and CDR2 SFDVKD. Original methodology: Amplification from reference gene primers served as the basis for estimated nucleated cell counts. Profiled with immunoSEQ multiplex PCR; TCRdb holds only in-frame clones, not every one. The DNA was the basis for D and trimming; V, J and clone size are from that table. The sample records 150,000 to 200,000 clones, more than 70% being singletons. Participants reported their clinical history, and cohort assignment relied on those reports.

The sequenced sample consisted of PBMCs or T cells enriched from blood (not recorded which). The TCR sequence derives from a man between 40 and 49 years old who had recovered from COVID-19. This rearrangement joins TRBV24-1 to TRBJ1-2; TRBD1 aligns across 8 bases. As DNA, the CDR3 is TGTGCCACACAAGGACAGGGCTATGGCTACACCTTC. Translation: CATQGQGYGYTF.